This is a list of T cell receptor beta chains from one sample in a study of T cell changes during pregnancy in multiple sclerosis. Assay: immunoSEQ multiplex PCR; the TCRdb copy retains only in-frame clones and omits some. Of about 36,000 clones listed, 91% were seen once; the top ten hold 0.45% to 0.5%. The sequencing used CD4+ T cells from peripheral blood mononuclear cells, collected in the second trimester of pregnancy. These receptors all come from a female donor in good health, enrolled as a control in a pregnancy study. CDR3s include the opening cysteine and the closing phenylalanine or tryptophan. A D gene is named only where the DNA matches it firmly. Clone size is shown for a subset of rows, as once, few, many or a class of expanded clone.

j_call | clone_size | v_call | d_call | cdr3_length | cdr3_aa | cdr3_nt
TRBJ1-2 | . | TRBV5-4 | TRBD1 | 14 | CASSSQGAGYGYTF | TGTGCCAGCAGCTCACAGGGGGCGGGCTATGGCTACACCTTC
TRBJ2-7 | . | TRBV7-8 | TRBD2 | 16 | CASSLSASGFPYEQYF | TGTGCCAGCAGCTTATCGGCTAGCGGGTTCCCCTACGAGCAGTACTTC
TRBJ2-1 | . | TRBV25-1 | . | 14 | CASSPHGAVNEQFF | TGTGCCAGCAGTCCCCACGGTGCTGTCAATGAGCAGTTCTTC
TRBJ1-3 | . | TRBV19 | . | 14 | CASSRGSSGNTIYF | TGTGCCAGTAGTAGGGGCTCCTCTGGAAACACCATATATTTT
TRBJ1-2 | . | TRBV27 | . | 15 | CASSLAGVNVGGYTF | TGTGCCAGCAGTTTAGCAGGGGTGAACGTAGGTGGCTACACCTTC
TRBJ1-5 | . | TRBV10-3 | . | 18 | CAISEFGWGGQDNQPQHF | TGTGCCATCAGTGAATTCGGATGGGGGGGGCAGGACAATCAGCCCCAGCATTTT
TRBJ2-7 | . | TRBV7-9 | . | 16 | CASSLGEGVGRGEQYF | TGTGCCAGCAGCTTAGGTGAGGGGGTGGGTAGGGGCGAGCAGTACTTC
TRBJ2-3 | . | TRBV7-8 | TRBD1 | 13 | CASSTQGADTQYF | TGTGCCAGCAGCACCCAGGGGGCAGATACGCAGTATTTT
TRBJ2-1 | . | TRBV6-1 | TRBD1 | 15 | CASSVRQGGYNEQFF | TGTGCCAGCAGTGTGCGACAGGGGGGCTACAATGAGCAGTTCTTC
TRBJ1-2 | . | TRBV6-5 | . | 15 | CASSYSVVSGDGYTF | TGTGCCAGCAGTTACTCGGTGGTGAGCGGAGATGGCTACACCTTC
TRBJ2-3 | . | TRBV27 | TRBD2 | 15 | CASKVGLAGGDTQYF | TGTGCCAGCAAGGTCGGGCTAGCGGGAGGCGATACGCAGTATTTT
TRBJ2-5 | . | TRBV21-1 | . | 16 | CASSKTPSGGEETQYF | TGTGCCAGCAGCAAAACCCCAAGCGGGGGGGAAGAGACCCAGTACTTC
TRBJ2-1 | . | TRBV4-2 | TRBD2 | 17 | CASSQVASGSSENEQFF | TGTGCCAGCAGCCAAGTTGCTAGCGGGAGTTCCGAGAATGAGCAGTTCTTC
TRBJ2-7 | . | TRBV5-1 | . | 15 | CASSKQGGTPYEQYF | TGCGCCAGCAGTAAACAGGGAGGGACTCCCTACGAGCAGTACTTC
TRBJ1-2 | . | TRBV5-1 | . | 14 | CASSLGQPGHAYTF | TGCGCCAGCAGCTTGGGACAACCGGGACACGCCTACACCTTC
TRBJ2-3 | . | TRBV10-2 | . | 12 | CASSPGVDTQYF | TGCGCCAGCAGCCCCGGGGTTGATACGCAGTATTTT
TRBJ2-3 | . | TRBV13 | . | 16 | CASSSYQGRGADTQYF | TGTGCCAGCAGCTCGTATCAGGGGAGAGGGGCCGATACGCAGTATTTT
TRBJ2-7 | once | TRBV7-6 | . | 17 | CASSFLLGRQGGYEQYF | TGTGCCAGCAGCTTCTTGTTAGGGCGACAGGGAGGCTACGAGCAGTACTTC
TRBJ2-3 | . | TRBV5-1 | TRBD1 | 14 | CASYKQGSTDTQYF | TGCGCCAGCTATAAACAGGGGTCCACAGATACGCAGTATTTT
TRBJ2-5 | . | TRBV6-1 | TRBD2 | 18 | CASSEFSPSGRAGETQYF | TGTGCCAGCAGTGAATTTTCTCCTAGCGGGAGGGCCGGAGAGACCCAGTACTTC
TRBJ1-1 | . | TRBV6-5 | . | 14 | CASREGIWDTEAFF | TGTGCCAGCAGAGAGGGAATTTGGGACACTGAAGCTTTCTTT
TRBJ1-6 | . | TRBV30 | TRBD1 | 15 | CAGKKEDRPGSPLHF | TGTGCCGGAAAAAAAGAGGACAGGCCGGGATCACCCCTCCACTTT
TRBJ1-2 | . | TRBV10-3 | . | 14 | CAISESRAVRGYTF | TGTGCCATCAGTGAGTCGAGGGCGGTTCGGGGCTACACCTTC
TRBJ1-2 | once | TRBV25-1 | . | 13 | CASSPDSFYGYTF | TGTGCCAGCAGTCCGGACAGTTTCTATGGCTACACCTTC
TRBJ2-2 | . | TRBV7-6 | TRBD2 | 18 | CASSLSPTSGVNTGELFF | TGTGCCAGCAGCCTTAGTCCAACTAGCGGAGTTAACACCGGGGAGCTGTTTTTT
TRBJ2-3 | . | TRBV5-4 | TRBD2 | 15 | CASSFGGSFADTQYF | TGTGCCAGCAGCTTCGGCGGGAGTTTTGCAGATACGCAGTATTTT
TRBJ1-2 | . | TRBV2 | . | 14 | CASRAGNYNYGYTF | TGTGCCAGCAGGGCCGGGAACTACAACTATGGCTACACCTTC
TRBJ2-5 | . | TRBV18 | TRBD2 | 15 | CASSPPGLASETQYF | TGTGCCAGCTCACCACCGGGACTAGCGTCAGAGACCCAGTACTTC
TRBJ2-7 | . | TRBV5-1 | TRBD1 | 16 | CASSLRTGGPDTEQYF | TGCGCCAGCAGCTTACGAACAGGGGGCCCCGACACCGAGCAGTACTTC
TRBJ2-7 | . | TRBV30 | TRBD1 | 14 | CAWSGTGTFYEQYF | TGTGCCTGGAGTGGGACAGGGACTTTCTACGAGCAGTACTTC
TRBJ1-1 | . | TRBV7-9 | TRBD1 | 13 | CASTIGQGAGAFF | TGTGCCAGCACTATCGGACAGGGGGCAGGAGCTTTCTTT
TRBJ2-7 | once | TRBV5-1 | . | 12 | CASSSQAYEQYF | TGCGCCAGCAGTTCCCAGGCCTACGAGCAGTACTTC
TRBJ2-3 | . | TRBV19 | TRBD2 | 17 | CASSMETSGTSTDTQYF | TGTGCCAGTAGTATGGAGACTAGCGGAACTAGCACAGATACGCAGTATTTT
TRBJ1-1 | . | TRBV2 | . | 14 | CASSSQGLDTEAFF | TGTGCCAGCAGTTCACAGGGCTTGGACACTGAAGCTTTCTTT
TRBJ1-1 | . | TRBV11-1 | . | 17 | CASSLATPPESNTEAFF | TGTGCCAGCAGCTTAGCGACCCCACCGGAGTCGAACACTGAAGCTTTCTTT
TRBJ2-1 | . | TRBV7-2 | TRBD2 | 16 | CASSLGGGEPYNEQFF | TGTGCCAGCAGCTTGGGTGGGGGGGAACCCTACAATGAGCAGTTCTTC
TRBJ1-1 | once | TRBV5-6 | . | 17 | CASSLTRAPRMNTEAFF | TGTGCCAGCAGCTTGACCAGGGCTCCTCGCATGAACACTGAAGCTTTCTTT
TRBJ1-1 | . | TRBV28 | TRBD1 | 14 | CASSSGTAFTEAFF | TGTGCCAGCAGTTCCGGGACAGCCTTCACTGAAGCTTTCTTT
TRBJ2-7 | . | TRBV18 | TRBD2 | 15 | CASCSLAGDSYEQYF | TGTGCCAGCTGCAGCCTAGCGGGGGACTCCTACGAGCAGTACTTC
TRBJ1-5 | . | TRBV27 | . | 14 | CASSFGQSNQPQHF | TGTGCCAGCAGTTTCGGACAGAGCAATCAGCCCCAGCATTTT
TRBJ1-1 | . | TRBV19 | TRBD1 | 15 | CASSIPQGARTEAFF | TGTGCCAGTAGTATCCCCCAGGGGGCGCGTACTGAAGCTTTCTTT
TRBJ2-6 | . | TRBV14 | . | 16 | CASSQDVRDSANVLTF | TGTGCCAGCAGCCAGGATGTCCGGGACTCGGCCAACGTCCTGACTTTC
TRBJ2-6 | . | TRBV28 | . | 15 | CASSLIQGGANVLTF | TGTGCCAGCAGTTTAATCCAGGGTGGGGCCAACGTCCTGACTTTC
TRBJ2-2 | . | TRBV10-3 | TRBD2 | 17 | CAISDDGRGTNTGELFF | TGTGCCATCAGTGATGACGGGCGGGGGACGAACACCGGGGAGCTGTTTTTT
TRBJ1-3 | . | TRBV2 | . | 13 | CASRDSSGNTIYF | TGTGCCAGCAGGGACAGCTCTGGAAACACCATATATTTT
TRBJ1-6 | few | TRBV11-2 | TRBD1 | 16 | CASSLGGTGTDSPLHF | TGTGCCAGCAGCTTAGGGGGTACAGGGACAGATTCACCCCTCCACTTT
TRBJ2-1 | . | TRBV27 | TRBD2 | 15 | CASRTPAGGVLEQFF | TGTGCCAGCAGGACTCCAGCGGGGGGGGTATTGGAGCAGTTCTTC
TRBJ1-2 | . | TRBV6-1 | . | 12 | CASTTGKDGYTF | TGTGCCAGCACGACAGGCAAAGATGGCTACACCTTC
TRBJ2-1 | . | TRBV18 | TRBD2 | 17 | CASSPTNSGRGYNEQFF | TGTGCCAGCTCACCAACCAATAGCGGGAGGGGCTACAATGAGCAGTTCTTC
TRBJ1-2 | . | TRBV6-1 | . | 13 | CASSRGPNYGYTF | TGTGCCAGCAGCAGGGGCCCTAACTATGGCTACACCTTC
TRBJ1-1 | . | TRBV27 | . | 15 | CASSLWVSGATEAFF | TGTGCCAGCAGTTTATGGGTATCTGGGGCCACTGAAGCTTTCTTT
TRBJ2-1 | few | TRBV5-4 | TRBD1 | 13 | CATGTGPYNEQFF | TGTGCCACCGGGACAGGCCCTTACAATGAGCAGTTCTTC
TRBJ1-1 | few | TRBV30 | TRBD1 | 13 | CAWSVQGAPEAFF | TGTGCCTGGAGTGTACAGGGGGCTCCTGAAGCTTTCTTT
TRBJ1-1 | . | TRBV5-5 | . | 15 | CASSFRMGGLTEAFF | TGTGCCAGCAGCTTCCGGATGGGGGGGCTCACTGAAGCTTTCTTT
TRBJ2-7 | . | TRBV7-8 | . | 14 | CASSPRTGSYEQYF | TGTGCCAGCAGCCCGAGGACTGGCTCCTACGAGCAGTACTTC